These 10 T cell receptor beta chains came from one sample sequenced in a study of neurological immune-mediated disorders. MiXCR, run by TCRdb on the 5' RACE reads, gives a single entry per CDR3 protein. Of over 60,000 distinct CDR3 sequences in the sample, 5% to 5.5% are singletons; the top ten hold about 2.4%. The sequenced material came from PBMCs. These receptors came from a woman aged 25-40 years with multiple sclerosis.

This clonotype was seen many times. The chain uses TRBV2 and TRBJ1-5, with 9 bases fitting TRBD1. The V and J ends lost 5 bases and 7 bases, in that order; junction bases with no gene match: 9. The CDR3 is 15 residues long. The germline CDR1 and CDR2 sequences are SNHLY and FYNNEI. Here the CDR3 DNA reads TGTGCCAGCAGTTCGGGACAGGGTTTTTCACAGCCCCAGCATTTT. This codes for CASSSGQGFSQPQHF. The full variable domain, in which reference TRBV2 and TRBJ1-5 provide the parts outside the CDR3, is EPEVTQTPSHQVTQMGQEVILRCVPISNHLYFYWYRQILGQKVEFLVSFYNNEISEKSEIFDDQFSVERPDGSNFTLKIRSTKLEDSAMYFCASSSGQGFSQPQHFGDGTRLSIL.

This clonotype was picked up many times. The chain has TRBV28 and TRBJ2-7; TRBD2 matches at 7 bases. V lost 2 bases, J lost 4 bases, and 2 bases stayed unmatched. CDR1 and CDR2 (germline): MDHEN, SYDVKM. The CDR3 loop spans 13 amino acids. DNA for the CDR3: TGTGCCAGCAGTTTAGGGAGGGTGTACGAGCAGTACTTC. Its translation is CASSLGRVYEQYF.

In its sample, this clonotype was seen many times. V usage is TRBV3-1 and J usage is TRBJ2-1, with D unresolved. The germline V and J ends were trimmed by 4 bases and 5 bases, with 12 bases remaining between them. Germline V gene data show CDR1 as LGHDT and CDR2 as YNNKEL (reference sequence). This CDR3 comprises 14 residues. CDR3 sequence reads: CASSRGGANNEQFF. The CDR3 nucleotides are TGTGCCAGCAGCCGAGGCGGAGCCAACAATGAGCAGTTCTTC.

This clonotype was counted many times. The rearrangement links TRBV20-1 to TRBJ2-1; a weak D match, TRBD2 (5 bases). Germline values: CDR1 DFQATT, CDR2 SNEGSKA (reference sequence). The CDR3 runs 16 residues. The ends were cut back, 1 base at V and 0 bases at J, with 13 bases in the middle. DNA for the CDR3: TGCAGTGCTAGAGTGTCTAGCCTTAGCTCCTACAATGAGCAGTTCTTC. Its translation is CSARVSSLSSYNEQFF.

The table lists this clonotype with many counts. The V and J genes are TRBV11-3 and TRBJ2-2; D is perhaps TRBD2 (5 bases). Germline loops: CDR1 SGHNT, CDR2 YENEEA. The CDR3 contains 18 residues. Trimming left V 5 bases short and J 3 bases short, with 22 bases between. CDR3 coding DNA: TGTGCCAGCAGCGAAAGGTCCTTCGGACGGGGATACACCGGGGAGCTGTTTTTT. Translating it yields CASSERSFGRGYTGELFF.

This clonotype was recorded many times. The chain has TRBV5-1 and TRBJ2-2; D may correspond to TRBD1 or TRBD2 (6 bases each). V shed 2 bases and J shed 0 bases, with 17 bases lying between them. This CDR3 has 18 residues. Germline assignment: CDR1 SGHRS and CDR2 YFSETQ. DNA of the CDR3: TGCGCCAGCAGCTTAATCTCCAATCGGGGGCCGAACACCGGGGAGCTGTTTTTT. Amino acids: CASSLISNRGPNTGELFF.

The chain couples TRBV20-1 to TRBJ2-1; D is undetermined. Germline values: CDR1 DFQATT, CDR2 SNEGSKA (reference sequence). Trimming cost V 0 bases and J 5 bases, with 11 bases left between them. The CDR3 is 14 amino acids. CDR3 coding DNA: TGCAGTGCTAGAGATCGTCTAGTTAACAATGAGCAGTTCTTC. The encoded protein is CSARDRLVNNEQFF.

The V gene is TRBV5-1, the J gene TRBJ2-1; D unclear. The CDR3 contains 16 residues. The ends were cut back, 0 bases at V and 2 bases at J, with 12 bases in the middle. CDR1 SGHRS and CDR2 YFSETQ come from the germline V gene. The CDR3 region is CASSLDSFRTYNEQFF. The CDR3 region has the DNA TGCGCCAGCAGCTTGGACAGCTTCAGAACCTACAATGAGCAGTTCTTC.

This clonotype was seen at least ten times. The chain joins TRBV5-1 to TRBJ1-4; D possibly corresponds to TRBD1 (5 bases). Germline-derived CDR1 and CDR2 are SGHRS and YFSETQ. V was trimmed by 7 bases and J by 3 bases, leaving 13 bases between them. There are 14 residues in the CDR3. Written as DNA, the CDR3 is TGCGCCAGCTCGTCCCGAGGGGCTAATGAAAAACTGTTTTTT. Its translation is CASSSRGANEKLFF.

At least ten counts were recorded for this clonotype. This chain links TRBV20-1 with TRBJ2-3; 7 bases match TRBD2. The CDR3 loop spans 15 amino acids. J gave up 2 bases and V 2 bases, and 7 bases lay outside the gene matches. Germline values: CDR1 DFQATT, CDR2 SNEGSKA (reference sequence). CDR3: CSARRPSGLTDTQYF. CDR3 DNA sequence: TGCAGTGCTAGACGGCCTAGCGGACTCACAGATACGCAGTATTTT.